This entry lists 8 T cell receptor beta chains sequenced from one sample in a study of CD8+ T cells in alopecia areata. Investigators isolated RNA and reverse transcribed it into cDNA to act as the sequencing template. The data were produced by immunoSEQ multiplex PCR, yet TCRdb's version contains in-frame clones alone and is incomplete. This table has about 190,000 clones, 45% to 65% appearing once. The treatment here: oral pan-JAK inhibitor, 5-10 mg twice daily. The specimen was CD4+ T cells sorted from blood, collected at week 4, from a patient treated with tofacitinib. The receptors originated from a human donor with alopecia areata.

The V gene is TRBV10-1, the J gene TRBJ1-2, with 9 nucleotides matching TRBD1. Germline trimming cut 11 bases from V and 6 bases from J; bases unmatched to any gene: 13. The CDR3 has 14 residues. Germline values: CDR1 WNHNN, CDR2 SYGVQD (reference sequence). The CDR3 nucleotides are TGCGCCCCTGCTCCGGGACAGGGTAAAGATGGCTACACCTTC. As protein: CAPAPGQGKDGYTF.

The genes are TRBV6-1 and TRBJ2-7, with D uncertain. The CDR3 consists of 14 residues. Germline-derived CDR1 and CDR2 are MNHNS and SASEGT. V dropped 7 bases and J dropped 0 bases, with 13 bases sitting between them. CDR3 in amino acids: CASTLVGNSYEQYF. CDR3 DNA sequence: TGTGCCAGCACTCTTGTCGGTAACTCCTACGAGCAGTACTTC.

This clone was counted only a few times. J is TRBJ1-2 and V is TRBV4-1; 7 nucleotides align to TRBD1. The germline gives CDR1 MGHRA, CDR2 YSYEKL. The CDR3 is 20 residues long. Trimming at V came to 0 bases and at J to 4 bases, leaving 20 bases not matched to a gene. The CDR3 is CASSQDDAPYDREYSYGYTF. The DNA for the CDR3 is TGCGCCAGCAGCCAAGATGATGCCCCCTACGACAGGGAGTATAGCTATGGCTACACCTTC.

A single count supports this clone. The CDR3 here is CSVEGNSNYGYTF. For the CDR3, the DNA is TGCAGCGTTGAAGGGAATTCGAACTATGGCTACACCTTC. The rearrangement links TRBV29-1 to TRBJ1-2; D call uncertain. The length of the CDR3 is 13 residues. Between the trimmed V and J ends, which lost 1 base and 2 bases, there was a span of 8 bases. Germline CDR1 is SQVTM and CDR2 is ANQGSEA.

For this clone: This CDR3 is also generated by other DNA sequences in the sample. The gene calls are TRBV29-1 and TRBJ1-1, with TRBD1 matching 9 bases. J lost 2 bases, V lost 6 bases, and 1 base had no gene match. The germline gives CDR1 SQVTM, CDR2 ANQGSEA. The length of the CDR3 is 12 residues. The CDR3 sequence is CSVDRGNTEAFF. The CDR3 bases are TGCAGCGTGGACAGGGGCAACACTGAAGCTTTCTTT.

This clone occurred a few times. The CDR3: CASSLFKCEQYF. In DNA, the CDR3 is TGCGCCAGCAGTCTCTTTAAGTGCGAGCAGTACTTC. V and J are TRBV23-1 and TRBJ2-7; D ambiguous. TRBV23-1 belongs to the ORF category, with a function that is uncertain. The V and J ends lost 4 bases and 6 bases respectively, with 10 bases between them. The CDR3 is 12 amino acids.

This rearrangement joins TRBV6-6 to TRBJ2-7; perhaps TRBD1 as D (6 bases). The germline V gene encodes CDR1 MNHNY and CDR2 SVGAGI (reference sequence). The CDR3 length is 13 residues. V was trimmed by 8 bases and J by 6 bases, leaving 17 bases between them. CDR3 sequence: CASGRQERPEQYF. CDR3 in DNA: TGTGCCAGCGGTCGACAGGAGCGGCCCGAGCAGTACTTC.

This clone was counted once. V is TRBV30 and J is TRBJ2-7; 7 nucleotides match TRBD2. The CDR3 runs to 11 residues. V shed 4 bases, J shed 7 bases, and the junction held 4 bases outside the gene matches. Per the germline V gene, CDR1 is GTSNPN and CDR2 is SVGIG (reference sequence). CDR3: CAWTRRGEQYF. CDR3 DNA sequence: TGTGCCTGGACCAGGCGGGGGGAGCAGTACTTC.